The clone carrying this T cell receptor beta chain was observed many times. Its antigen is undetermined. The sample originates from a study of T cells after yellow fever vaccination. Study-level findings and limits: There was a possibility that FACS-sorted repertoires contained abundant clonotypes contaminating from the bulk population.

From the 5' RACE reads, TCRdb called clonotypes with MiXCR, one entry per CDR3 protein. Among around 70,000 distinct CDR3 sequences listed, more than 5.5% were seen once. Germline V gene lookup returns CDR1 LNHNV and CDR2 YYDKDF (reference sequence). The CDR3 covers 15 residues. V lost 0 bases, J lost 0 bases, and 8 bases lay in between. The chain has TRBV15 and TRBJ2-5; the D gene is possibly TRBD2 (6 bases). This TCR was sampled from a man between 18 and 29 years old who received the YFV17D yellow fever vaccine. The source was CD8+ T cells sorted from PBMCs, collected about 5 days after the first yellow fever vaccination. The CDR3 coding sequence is TGTGCCACCAGCAGAGATGGCGGGAACCAAGAGACCCAGTACTTC. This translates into CATSRDGGNQETQYF.